This is a list of T cell receptor beta chains from one sample in a study of PD-1 blockade in classical Hodgkin lymphoma. This table comes from immunoSEQ multiplex PCR, and its TCRdb copy is limited to in-frame clones, with some not included. Here the sample spans tens of thousands of clones, 89% being singletons. This sample comprised peripheral blood mononuclear cells (PBMCs), obtained before the second cycle of nivolumab. The receptors were sampled from a human donor with classical Hodgkin lymphoma. Each CDR3 is given with its conserved first and last residue. Each record gives: clone size, J gene, V gene, D gene, CDR3 protein, CDR3 DNA. The D gene is left open where the match is weak. Not every row has a clone size; where given, it reads once, few, many or a size class.

NA TRBJ2-7 TRBV19 NA CASSISAGHQYEQYF TGTGCCAGTAGTATATCCGCGGGACACCAGTACGAGCAGTACTTC
once TRBJ2-3 TRBV28 TRBD1 CASTGGAEDTQYF TGTGCCAGCACAGGGGGCGCGGAAGATACGCAGTATTTT
NA TRBJ2-7 TRBV18 TRBD2 CASSPTSGSSYEQYF TGTGCCAGCTCACCAACTAGCGGGAGCTCCTACGAGCAGTACTTC
NA TRBJ2-2 TRBV4-2 NA CASSRLQGWGTTGELFF TGTGCCAGCAGCCGCCTCCAGGGATGGGGGACCACCGGGGAGCTGTTTTTT
NA TRBJ2-1 TRBV2 TRBD2 CASSEVLAGGNEQFF TGTGCCAGCAGTGAAGTCCTAGCGGGAGGCAATGAGCAGTTCTTC
many TRBJ2-1 TRBV7-9 NA CASSFGGSRNEQFF TGTGCCAGCAGCTTCGGGGGTTCCCGGAATGAGCAGTTCTTC
NA TRBJ1-1 TRBV16 NA CASSAQWGTEAFF TGTGCCAGCAGCGCTCAGTGGGGCACTGAAGCTTTCTTT
NA TRBJ2-3 TRBV7-9 NA CASSPTDTQYF TGTGCCAGCAGCCCCACAGATACGCAGTATTTT
NA TRBJ1-4 TRBV29-1 NA CSVPGATNEKLFF TGCAGCGTCCCAGGGGCGACTAATGAAAAACTGTTTTTT
NA TRBJ2-7 TRBV7-2 TRBD1 CASSWGQSYEQYF TGTGCCAGCAGCTGGGGACAGTCCTACGAGCAGTACTTC
NA TRBJ2-7 TRBV11-2 TRBD2 CASSLGGLAYEQYF TGTGCCAGCAGCTTAGGGGGACTAGCTTACGAGCAGTACTTC
few TRBJ2-1 TRBV7-6 TRBD1 CASSLEQGWNEQFF TGTGCCAGCAGCTTAGAACAGGGGTGGAATGAGCAGTTCTTC
NA TRBJ1-4 TRBV7-9 TRBD1 CASSRRTGVANEKLFF TGTGCCAGCAGCCGACGGACAGGCGTCGCTAATGAAAAACTGTTTTTT
NA TRBJ2-5 TRBV18 NA CASSPRIGETQYF TGTGCCAGCTCACCTCGAATTGGGGAGACCCAGTACTTC
NA TRBJ2-3 TRBV29-1 NA CSINRPPDSQYF TGCAGCATAAACCGCCCACCAGACTCGCAGTATTTT
NA TRBJ1-1 TRBV6-5 NA CASSYSVVGNTEAFF TGTGCCAGCAGTTACTCGGTCGTCGGGAACACTGAAGCTTTCTTT
NA TRBJ1-5 TRBV12-2 NA CASRPHRGGQPHNQPQHF TGTGCAAGTCGACCACACAGGGGCGGTCAACCTCACAATCAGCCCCAGCATTTT
NA TRBJ1-6 TRBV5-4 TRBD1 CASSFGGTGSSPLHF TGTGCCAGCAGCTTCGGCGGGACAGGGTCTTCACCCCTCCACTTT
NA TRBJ2-3 TRBV10-2 NA CAIAPGTLNTDTQYF TGCGCCATCGCCCCCGGGACTCTCAACACAGATACGCAGTATTTT
NA TRBJ2-5 TRBV5-6 TRBD1 CASSVQGVGETQYF TGTGCCAGCAGCGTCCAGGGGGTTGGGGAGACCCAGTACTTC
NA TRBJ2-2 TRBV19 TRBD2 CARTSGGNTGELFF TGTGCCAGGACTAGCGGGGGGAACACCGGGGAGCTGTTTTTT
NA TRBJ2-5 TRBV11-2 NA CASSLVWGAQETQYF TGTGCCAGCAGCTTAGTCTGGGGGGCACAAGAGACCCAGTACTTC
NA TRBJ2-7 TRBV27 NA CASSLDSSYEQYF TGTGCCAGCAGTTTAGATAGCTCCTACGAGCAGTACTTC
NA TRBJ1-1 TRBV28 TRBD1 CASCTSQGGYTEAFF TGTGCCAGCTGTACCTCCCAGGGGGGGTACACTGAAGCTTTCTTT
NA TRBJ1-1 TRBV4-1 TRBD1 CASSQSPTGETEAFF TGCGCCAGCAGCCAATCCCCGACAGGGGAGACTGAAGCTTTCTTT
NA TRBJ2-5 TRBV18 NA CASSPRGETQYF TGTGCCAGCTCACCACGGGGCGAGACCCAGTACTTC
NA TRBJ2-7 TRBV9 NA CASSMGQAYEQYF TGTGCCAGCAGCATGGGACAAGCCTACGAGCAGTACTTC
once TRBJ2-7 TRBV6-5 NA CASSRQQGGAYEQYF TGTGCCAGCAGTCGTCAACAGGGGGGGGCCTACGAGCAGTACTTC
NA TRBJ1-5 TRBV28 TRBD1 CASSLRTGWQPQHF TGTGCCAGCAGTTTGCGGACAGGGTGGCAGCCCCAGCATTTT
NA TRBJ2-1 TRBV5-1 TRBD1 CASSVDRVFNEQFF TGCGCCAGCAGCGTGGACAGGGTGTTCAATGAGCAGTTCTTC
NA TRBJ1-2 TRBV6-6 NA CASSYSSRAGGYTF TGTGCCAGCAGTTACTCGAGCAGGGCAGGTGGCTACACCTTC
NA TRBJ2-3 TRBV4-1 NA CASSQELPSTDTQYF TGCGCCAGCAGCCAAGAATTACCTAGCACAGATACGCAGTATTTT
NA TRBJ2-7 TRBV10-3 NA CAISEFYEQYF TGTGCCATCAGTGAGTTCTACGAGCAGTACTTC
NA TRBJ2-7 TRBV5-1 TRBD1 CASSLYRDRVYEQYF TGCGCCAGCAGCTTGTATAGGGACAGGGTCTACGAGCAGTACTTC
once TRBJ1-1 TRBV6-1 NA CASSELLQNTEAFF TGTGCCAGCAGTGAACTTCTCCAGAACACTGAAGCTTTCTTT
once TRBJ2-5 TRBV5-4 NA CASSGDLDGAQYF TGTGCCAGCAGCGGGGACCTGGATGGGGCCCAGTACTTC
NA TRBJ2-3 TRBV5-1 NA CASSLEASLDTQYF TGCGCCAGCAGCTTGGAGGCTAGCCTGGATACGCAGTATTTT
NA TRBJ2-1 TRBV7-8 TRBD2 CASRLIAGGYNEQFF TGTGCCAGCAGGCTCATAGCGGGGGGCTACAATGAGCAGTTCTTC
NA TRBJ2-5 TRBV7-9 TRBD1 CASSQGTGELKETQYF TGTGCCAGCAGCCAGGGGACAGGCGAGCTAAAAGAGACCCAGTACTTC
NA TRBJ1-1 TRBV9 NA CASSVDGTEAFF TGTGCCAGCAGCGTAGACGGCACTGAAGCTTTCTTT
NA TRBJ2-1 TRBV9 TRBD2 CASSVEGLAGSSYNEQFF TGTGCCAGCAGCGTAGAAGGACTAGCGGGTAGCTCCTACAATGAGCAGTTCTTC
NA TRBJ1-6 TRBV10-2 NA CASTTSRNHSPLHF TGCGCCAGCACGACAAGCCGAAACCATTCACCCCTCCACTTT
NA TRBJ2-5 TRBV30 TRBD1 CAWEPGGGKTQYF TGTGCCTGGGAACCAGGGGGCGGAAAGACCCAGTACTTC
once TRBJ2-1 TRBV19 TRBD2 CASSIAMTSGMYNEQFF TGTGCCAGTAGTATTGCGATGACTAGCGGGATGTACAATGAGCAGTTCTTC
NA TRBJ2-7 TRBV7-2 NA CASSAQEGLYEQYF TGTGCCAGCAGCGCCCAGGAAGGGTTATACGAGCAGTACTTC
NA TRBJ2-3 TRBV2 NA CASADETGLSQYF TGTGCCAGCGCGGACGAAACAGGGTTGTCGCAGTATTTT
NA TRBJ1-6 TRBV7-6 NA CASSLYGGGKGAPLHF TGTGCCAGCAGCTTATACGGGGGGGGCAAGGGAGCACCCCTCCACTTT
NA TRBJ2-7 TRBV10-3 NA CAIRTGSGNSYEQYF TGTGCCATCAGGACGGGGTCGGGTAACTCCTACGAGCAGTACTTC
NA TRBJ2-7 TRBV6-5 TRBD1 CASSQTGGREQYF TGTGCCAGCAGTCAGACAGGGGGCCGCGAGCAGTACTTC